The 22 T cell receptor beta chains presented below share a single source sample, sequenced in a study of low-dose radiotherapy and immunotherapy resistance in tumors. First-strand cDNA relied on TRAV- and TRBV-specific primers spanning alpha and beta chains. The authors ran around 18 PCR cycles to amplify TCRs with a constant-region primer and V-primer adapter. MiXCR, applied by TCRdb to the reads, yields one record per CDR3 protein. The sample holds tens of thousands of distinct CDR3 sequences; about 25% are singletons and the top ten take approximately 5.3%. Time point here: before trial treatment. The sample consisted of PBMCs, taken before treatment. The receptors originated from a male donor with prostate cancer.

The gene calls are TRBV30 and TRBJ2-5; no reliable D call. The CDR3 is made up of 13 amino acids. Deletions cut 0 bases from V and 3 bases from J, with 8 bases between. CDR1 is GTSNPN and CDR2 is SVGIG in the germline V gene (reference sequence). This CDR3 reads CAWSVRVKETQYF. The CDR3 coding sequence is TGTGCCTGGAGTGTTCGGGTCAAAGAGACCCAGTACTTC.

This clonotype was seen at least ten times. The rearrangement uses TRBV6-2 or TRBV6-3 and TRBJ2-7; 8 nucleotides line up with TRBD1. Germline lookup yields CDR1 MNHEY and CDR2 SVGEGT. V dropped 6 bases and J dropped 0; count of bases not matched to a gene: 4. The CDR3 is made up of 14 amino acids. The CDR3 region has the DNA TGTGCCAGCAGCAGACAGGGGACCTCCTACGAGCAGTACTTC. This sequence encodes CASSRQGTSYEQYF.

In this sample, this clonotype turned up once. The chain couples TRBV7-2 to TRBJ2-6, with TRBD1 matching 11 bases. Looked up from germline, CDR1 is SGHTA and CDR2 is FQGNSA. The CDR3 is made up of 21 amino acids. With V trimmed by 2 bases and J by 0 bases, 12 bases remained unmatched. The CDR3 sequence: CASSLRGYRGQGGSGANVLTF. For the CDR3, the DNA is TGTGCCAGCAGCTTAAGGGGTTACCGGGGACAGGGGGGCTCTGGGGCCAACGTCCTGACTTTC.

This chain uses TRBV6-2 or TRBV6-3 with TRBJ2-7; 8 nucleotides align to TRBD2. The CDR3 totals 13 residues. Germline V CDR1 and CDR2: MNHEY, SVGEGT. Trimming removed 9 bases from V and 4 bases from J; junction bases left unmatched: 8. CDR3 nucleotides: TGTGCCAGTCGACCGGGACTAGGGTACGAGCAGTACTTC. Translation: CASRPGLGYEQYF.

This clonotype occurred many times. The V call is TRBV28, the J call TRBJ2-6; weak D call: TRBD1 (6 bases). Trimming stripped 5 bases from V and 3 bases from J, with 23 bases between. Germline V gene lookup returns CDR1 MDHEN and CDR2 SYDVKM. The CDR3 covers 19 residues. CDR3 sequence: CASSPQTTGILGGANVLTF. The DNA of the CDR3 is TGTGCCAGCAGTCCCCAAACGACAGGAATACTGGGTGGGGCCAACGTCCTGACTTTC.

By sample share, this clonotype is medium-sized. The chain recombines TRBV2 with TRBJ2-5; no reliable D call. Germline values: CDR1 SNHLY, CDR2 FYNNEI. The V gene lost 7 bases and the J gene lost 7 bases, with 13 bases spanning the gap. The CDR3 loop spans 12 amino acids. CDR3 residues: CASTEPRGTQYF. DNA for the CDR3: TGTGCCAGCACCGAACCCCGAGGGACCCAGTACTTC.

This clonotype has ten or more counts. DNA of the CDR3: TGTGCCAGGAGACTAGCCCCGGGGGGGGAGCAGTACTTC. Translating gives CARRLAPGGEQYF. The J gene is TRBJ2-7, the V gene TRBV2; 8 bases map to TRBD2. Germline CDR1 and CDR2: SNHLY and FYNNEI. This CDR3 spans 13 amino acids. The V and J ends lost 9 bases and 7 bases, in that order; junction bases with no gene match: 11.

This clonotype was found a few times. The gene calls are TRBV25-1 and TRBJ2-2; D perhaps matches TRBD1 (6 bases). The CDR3 spans 14 residues. Trimming stripped 7 bases from V and 6 bases from J, with 15 bases between. Germline assignment: CDR1 MGHDK and CDR2 SYGVNS. The CDR3 DNA sequence: TGTGCCAGCAACCCGGACAGAAGACCCGGGGAGCTGTTTTTT. This gives the protein CASNPDRRPGELFF.

This clonotype has a handful of counts. The rearrangement joins TRBV24-1 to TRBJ2-1; D may correspond to TRBD1 or TRBD2 (5 bases each). V lost 5 bases and J 1 base, leaving 14 bases between the germline ends. CDR3 size: 16 residues. Germline values: CDR1 KGHDR, CDR2 SFDVKD. In nucleotides, the CDR3 is TGTGCCACCAGTGCGTGGGGACCGACTTCCTACAATGAGCAGTTCTTC. Its translation is CATSAWGPTSYNEQFF.

This clonotype was seen many times. The V call is TRBV29-1, the J call TRBJ2-1; 7 nucleotides align to TRBD1. This CDR3 has 15 amino acids. Germline loops: CDR1 SQVTM, CDR2 ANQGSEA. The trim removed 3 bases at V and 5 bases at J, leaving 10 bases unmatched. CDR3 sequence: CSVEPQQGVNNEQFF. Here the CDR3 DNA reads TGCAGCGTTGAGCCCCAGCAGGGGGTGAACAATGAGCAGTTCTTC.

This clonotype was recorded many times. V usage is TRBV10-2 and J usage is TRBJ2-7; TRBD1 is a possible D gene (6 bases). Germline CDR1 is WSHSY and CDR2 is SAAADI. V was shortened by 3 bases and J by 5 bases, with 17 bases between the two germline ends. The CDR3 totals 15 residues. CDR3 nucleotides: TGCGCCAGCAGTGACAATCAGGGGCGATCCGACGAGCAGTACTTC. Translating gives CASSDNQGRSDEQYF.

With respect to this clonotype: With only one base between it and a far larger clone, this is likely a read error. The chain joins TRBV18 to TRBJ2-7; D is possibly TRBD1 (6 bases). Germline-derived CDR1 and CDR2 are KGHSH and LQKENI. The CDR3 totals 13 residues. V was shortened by 0 bases and J by 6 bases, with 9 bases between the two germline ends. For the CDR3, the DNA is TGTGCCAGCTCACCACCGGGGGCTAGCGAGCAGTACTTC. This gives the protein CASSPPGASEQYF.

The V call is TRBV5-1, the J call TRBJ2-2; D is perhaps TRBD2 (6 bases). The germline V and J ends were trimmed by 0 bases and 3 bases, with 9 bases remaining between them. This CDR3 has 15 residues. Per the germline V gene, CDR1 is SGHRS and CDR2 is YFSETQ. CDR3 sequence: CASSLDGGDTGELFF. Written as DNA, the CDR3 is TGCGCCAGCAGCTTGGACGGGGGAGACACCGGGGAGCTGTTTTTT.

Comment on this clonotype: This sequence is one base from a far larger clone and is likely a read error. This chain connects TRBV5-6 to TRBJ2-7; D not certain. V was trimmed by 4 bases and J by 7 bases, leaving 12 bases between them. Germline V gene sequence: CDR1 SGHDT, CDR2 YYEEEE. The CDR3 sequence is 12 residues long. The CDR3 loop reads CASSVRVREQYF. DNA of the CDR3: TGTGCCAGCAGCGTTAGGGTCAGGGAGCAGTACTTC.

This clonotype was observed a handful of times. The V gene is TRBV12-5, the J gene TRBJ1-2; possibly TRBD1 for D (5 bases). The CDR3 loop spans 15 amino acids. Germline V gives CDR1 LGHNT, CDR2 FRNRAP. The V end lost 6 bases, the J end lost 0 bases, and 14 bases lay between the germline ends. CDR3 nucleotides: TGTGCTAGTGGCCTACAGGTTAGAGCTAACTATGGCTACACCTTC. Amino acid sequence: CASGLQVRANYGYTF.

V and J are TRBV28 and TRBJ2-1; D possibly uses TRBD1 or TRBD2 (7 bases each). Looked up from germline, CDR1 is MDHEN and CDR2 is SYDVKM. This CDR3 region has 20 residues. Trimming shortened V by 8 bases and J by 9 bases, and 38 bases separated the two germline ends. CDR3 bases: TGTGCCAGCCCTCCATGGGGGGGGACAGTGGGAGGGGAGCAAATGAGTGAGCAGTTCTTC. Its translation is CASPPWGGTVGGEQMSEQFF.

The V and J genes are TRBV6-2 or TRBV6-3 and TRBJ2-7; 7 bases fit TRBD1. The CDR3 runs 14 residues. Germline CDR1 and CDR2: MNHEY and SVGEGT. The trim removed 5 bases at V and 7 bases at J, leaving 11 bases unmatched. This CDR3 is CASSVMSQGVEQYF. DNA of the CDR3: TGTGCCAGCAGTGTGATGTCCCAGGGGGTGGAGCAGTACTTC.

The chain links TRBV20-1 to TRBJ2-5; D is uncertain. The CDR3 totals 12 residues. In germline, CDR1 is DFQATT, CDR2 SNEGSKA (reference sequence). Trimming removed 4 bases from V and 5 bases from J, with 11 bases in between. The CDR3 DNA reads TGCAGTGCTAAAAGCGCCCGGGAGACCCAGTACTTC. This sequence encodes CSAKSARETQYF.

This clonotype has only a few counts. The rearrangement joins TRBV5-1 to TRBJ2-7, with 10 nucleotides matching TRBD2. J gave up 3 bases and V 6 bases, and 12 bases lay outside the gene matches. This CDR3 contains 16 residues. Germline-derived CDR1 and CDR2 are SGHRS and YFSETQ. The CDR3: CASTPSGTSASYEQYF. The CDR3 DNA reads TGCGCCAGCACACCGAGCGGGACTAGCGCCAGCTACGAGCAGTACTTC.

This clonotype was counted many times. The chain carries TRBV15 and TRBJ2-7, with D unresolved. The CDR3 runs to 12 residues. The V and J ends lost 1 base and 6 bases respectively, with 7 bases between them. The germline gives CDR1 LNHNV, CDR2 YYDKDF (reference sequence). CDR3 nucleotide sequence: TGTGCCACCAGCAGAGCCCTGACCGAGCAGTACTTC. As protein: CATSRALTEQYF.

The table lists this clonotype with many counts. The chain is built from TRBV7-8 and TRBJ2-1; 7 bases are shared with TRBD2. The CDR3 has 13 amino acids. V dropped 1 base and J dropped 10; count of bases not matched to a gene: 4. Germline CDR1 SGHVS, CDR2 FQNEAQ. The CDR3 loop reads CASSLVERGEQFF. CDR3 sequence (DNA): TGTGCCAGCAGCTTAGTAGAGCGGGGAGAGCAGTTCTTC.

The chain has TRBV5-1 and TRBJ1-2; no reliable D call. V gave up 0 bases and J gave up 10 bases, with 13 bases separating them. Germline lookup yields CDR1 SGHRS and CDR2 YFSETQ. There are 13 residues in the CDR3. CDR3: CASSLVGLSDYTF. In DNA, the CDR3 is TGCGCCAGCAGCTTGGTCGGCCTCTCAGACTACACCTTC.